The 14 T cell receptor beta chains listed next were all sequenced from one sample in a study of CD8 T cells in Susac syndrome. RNA amounts of roughly 0.45 to 1 ug underwent reverse transcription with random hexamers. TCRdb itself ran the immunoSEQ multiplex PCR reads through MiXCR, one entry per CDR3 protein. The sample lists roughly 130,000 distinct CDR3 sequences, 90% to 95% occurring once. The sequencing sample was made of CD4+ T cells from PBMCs. The receptors stem from a human donor with multiple sclerosis.

The chain recombines TRBV20-1 with TRBJ1-1, with TRBD1 matching 7 bases. J lost 4 bases, V lost 1 base, and 6 bases had no gene match. Germline V lookup: CDR1 DFQATT, CDR2 SNEGSKA (reference sequence). This CDR3 comprises 14 residues. The CDR3 is CSARVHHRGTEAFF. CDR3 in DNA: TGCAGTGCTAGAGTCCATCACAGGGGCACTGAAGCTTTCTTT.

The chain carries TRBV7-2 and TRBJ1-1; a weak D match, TRBD1 (5 bases). The V and J ends lost 0 bases and 11 bases respectively, with 10 bases between them. Germline V lookup: CDR1 SGHTA, CDR2 FQGNSA. This CDR3 contains 12 residues. The CDR3 loop reads CASSLAGRAAFF. Written as DNA, the CDR3 is TGTGCCAGCAGCTTAGCGGGCAGGGCTGCTTTCTTT.

CDR3 bases: TGTGCCAGCATGCTGGGACAGTCAACAGATACGCAGTATTTT. It is translated as CASMLGQSTDTQYF. The chain employs TRBV2 and TRBJ2-3, with TRBD1 matching over 7 bases. The CDR3 covers 14 residues. CDR1 and CDR2 (germline): SNHLY, FYNNEI. The junction had 7 bases not matched to a gene; V was cut back by 7 bases and J by 3 bases.

The gene calls are TRBV3-1 and TRBJ1-2; no firm D call. CDR3 length: 14 amino acids. Germline V gene sequence: CDR1 LGHDT, CDR2 YNNKEL (reference sequence). V was pared by 0 bases and J by 8 bases, with 13 bases between. CDR3 region: CASSQDLFVRGYTF. The CDR3 nucleotides read TGTGCCAGCAGCCAAGATCTGTTTGTTCGAGGCTACACCTTC. Complete variable domain (other parts from reference TRBV3-1 and TRBJ1-2): DTAVSQTPKYLVTQMGNDKSIKCEQNLGHDTMYWYKQDSKKFLKIMFSYNNKELIINETVPNRFSPKSPDKAHLNLHINSLELGDSAVYFCASSQDLFVRGYTFGSGTRLTVV.

The chain uses TRBV3-1 and TRBJ2-7; no clear D. Germline V gene sequence: CDR1 LGHDT, CDR2 YNNKEL (reference sequence). Trimming pared 0 bases from V and 10 bases from J, leaving 10 bases between. This CDR3 spans 12 amino acids. CDR3 loop: CASSQDALEQYF. CDR3 nucleotides: TGTGCCAGCAGCCAAGATGCCCTTGAACAGTACTTC.

This rearrangement joins TRBV29-1 to TRBJ1-1, with TRBD1 identical over 8 bases. The CDR3 runs to 12 residues. Germline V gene lookup returns CDR1 SQVTM and CDR2 ANQGSEA. The trim removed 5 bases at V and 3 bases at J, leaving 2 bases unmatched. The CDR3 loop is CSVQGADTEAFF. CDR3 nucleotide sequence: TGCAGCGTTCAGGGGGCGGACACTGAAGCTTTCTTT.

The genes are TRBV24-1 and TRBJ2-7, with unresolved D. The length of the CDR3 is 11 residues. With 2 bases removed from V and 7 bases from J, the gap between germline ends came to 5 bases. From germline, CDR1 is KGHDR and CDR2 SFDVKD. The CDR3 coding sequence is TGTGCCACCAGTGATTCCAGGGAGCAGTACTTC. It yields the protein CATSDSREQYF.

The chain links TRBV6-5 to TRBJ1-6; a possible D gene is TRBD1 (5 bases). Trimming took 6 bases from V and 13 from J, leaving 28 bases between them. This CDR3 region has 17 residues. From germline, CDR1 is MNHEY and CDR2 SVGAGI. Here the CDR3 reads CASSLQLTEGFGPPLHF. CDR3 sequence (DNA): TGTGCCAGCAGCTTACAATTGACAGAAGGCTTCGGACCGCCCCTCCACTTT.

This sequence joins TRBV6-2 or TRBV6-3 and TRBJ1-1; 9 bases are shared with TRBD1. The ends lost 7 bases at V and 1 base at J; junction bases unmatched: 7. Per the germline V gene, CDR1 is MNHEY and CDR2 is SVGEGT. The length of the CDR3 is 15 residues. CDR3 coding DNA: TGTGCCAGCACCTCATGGACAGGGGCGAACACTGAAGCTTTCTTT. Translation: CASTSWTGANTEAFF.

This sequence joins TRBV4-3 and TRBJ1-1; D is perhaps TRBD1 (5 bases). Per the germline V gene, CDR1 is LGHNA and CDR2 is YSLEER. The ends were cut back, 3 bases at V and 6 bases at J, with 17 bases in the middle. This CDR3 has 15 residues. CDR3 nucleotides: TGCGCCAGCAGCCAGTTAGGGAGGCAGGGAGCTGAAGCTTTCTTT. Amino acids: CASSQLGRQGAEAFF.

The count of this clonotype is one. The V gene is TRBV5-1, the J gene TRBJ1-2; possible D gene TRBD1, 5 bases. The CDR3 sequence is 14 residues long. V was pared by 4 bases and J by 4 bases, with 14 bases between. The germline V gene encodes CDR1 SGHRS and CDR2 YFSETQ. As DNA, the CDR3 is TGCGCCAGCAGCGCTGGGACGGTGCCCTATGGCTACACCTTC. This encodes CASSAGTVPYGYTF.

J is TRBJ1-2 and V is TRBV27; perhaps TRBD1 as D (6 bases). Trimming left V 6 bases short and J 8 bases short, with 16 bases between. CDR1 is MNHEY and CDR2 is SMNVEV in the germline V gene (reference sequence). CDR3 length: 13 residues. CDR3: CASSPDFGGGYTF. DNA for the CDR3: TGTGCCAGCAGCCCCGACTTCGGGGGCGGCTACACCTTC.

CDR3 amino acids: CASSRGTGLTAQHF. For the CDR3, the DNA is TGTGCCAGCAGCCGGGGGACAGGGTTGACGGCCCAGCATTTT. The V and J genes are TRBV3-1 and TRBJ1-5, with TRBD1 matching over 9 bases. Germline V gene data show CDR1 as LGHDT and CDR2 as YNNKEL (reference sequence). The CDR3 consists of 14 residues. The junction had 9 bases not matched to a gene; V was cut back by 4 bases and J by 11 bases.

The chain is built from TRBV3-1 and TRBJ2-5; no firm D call. With 1 base removed from V and 2 bases from J, the gap between germline ends came to 17 bases. The CDR3 covers 17 residues. The germline gives CDR1 LGHDT, CDR2 YNNKEL (reference sequence). CDR3 residues: CASSQGLGDTRQETQYF. Written as DNA, the CDR3 is TGTGCCAGCAGCCAAGGGTTGGGCGACACCAGACAAGAGACCCAGTACTTC.